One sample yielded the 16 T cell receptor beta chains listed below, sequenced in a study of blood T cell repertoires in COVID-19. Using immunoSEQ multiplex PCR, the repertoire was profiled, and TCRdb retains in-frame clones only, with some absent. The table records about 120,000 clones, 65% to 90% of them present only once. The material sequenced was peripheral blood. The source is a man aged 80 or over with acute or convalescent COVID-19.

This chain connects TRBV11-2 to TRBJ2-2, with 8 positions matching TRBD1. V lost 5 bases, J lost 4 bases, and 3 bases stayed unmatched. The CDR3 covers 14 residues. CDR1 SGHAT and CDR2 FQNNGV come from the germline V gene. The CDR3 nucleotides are TGTGCCAGCAGCCCACAGGGGGGCACCGGGGAGCTGTTTTTT. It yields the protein CASSPQGGTGELFF.

The CDR3 is CATSRDLGAGQPQHF. CDR3 DNA sequence: TGTGCCACCAGCAGAGATCTGGGGGCGGGTCAGCCCCAGCATTTT. The genes are TRBV15 and TRBJ1-5, with D maybe TRBD1 (6 bases). The CDR3 runs to 15 residues. The V gene lost 0 bases and the J gene lost 6 bases, with 12 bases spanning the gap. Looked up from germline, CDR1 is LNHNV and CDR2 is YYDKDF (reference sequence).

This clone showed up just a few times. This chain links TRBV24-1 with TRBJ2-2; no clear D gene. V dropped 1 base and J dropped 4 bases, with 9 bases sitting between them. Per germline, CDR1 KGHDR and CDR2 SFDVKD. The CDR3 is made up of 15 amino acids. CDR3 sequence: CATSDFNGGTGELFF. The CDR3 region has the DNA TGTGCCACCAGTGATTTCAACGGTGGCACCGGGGAGCTGTTTTTT.

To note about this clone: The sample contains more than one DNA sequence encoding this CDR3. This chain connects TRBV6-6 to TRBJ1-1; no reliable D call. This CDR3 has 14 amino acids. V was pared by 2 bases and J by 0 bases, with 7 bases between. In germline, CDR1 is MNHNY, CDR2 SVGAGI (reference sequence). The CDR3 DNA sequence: TGTGCCAGCAGTTACCCTGAGTTGAACACTGAAGCTTTCTTT. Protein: CASSYPELNTEAFF.

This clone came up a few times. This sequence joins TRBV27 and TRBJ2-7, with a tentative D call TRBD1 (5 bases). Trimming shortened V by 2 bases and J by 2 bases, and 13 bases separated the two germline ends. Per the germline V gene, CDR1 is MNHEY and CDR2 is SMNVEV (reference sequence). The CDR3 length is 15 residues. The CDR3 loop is CASSLEARATYEQYF. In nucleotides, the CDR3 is TGTGCCAGCAGTTTAGAGGCCAGGGCGACCTACGAGCAGTACTTC.

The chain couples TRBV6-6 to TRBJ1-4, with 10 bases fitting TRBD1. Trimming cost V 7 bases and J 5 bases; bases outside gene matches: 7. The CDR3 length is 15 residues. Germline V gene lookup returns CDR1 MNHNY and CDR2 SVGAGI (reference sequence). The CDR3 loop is CASNPLGQGNEKLFF. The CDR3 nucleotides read TGTGCCAGCAACCCTCTGGGACAGGGGAATGAAAAACTGTTTTTT.

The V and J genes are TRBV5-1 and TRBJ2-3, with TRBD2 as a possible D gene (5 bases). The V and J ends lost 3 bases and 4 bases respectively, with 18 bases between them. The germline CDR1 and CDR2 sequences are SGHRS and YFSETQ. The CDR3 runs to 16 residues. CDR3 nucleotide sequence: TGCGCCAGCAGCTCTGGGAACACCCTCGGGGCAGATACGCAGTATTTT. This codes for CASSSGNTLGADTQYF.

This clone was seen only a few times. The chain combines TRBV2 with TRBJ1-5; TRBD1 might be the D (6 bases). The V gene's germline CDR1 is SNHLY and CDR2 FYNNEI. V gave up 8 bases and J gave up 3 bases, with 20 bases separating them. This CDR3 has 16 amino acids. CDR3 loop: CASLGGGRPPNQPQHF. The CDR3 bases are TGTGCCAGCTTGGGGGGCGGGAGGCCCCCCAATCAGCCCCAGCATTTT. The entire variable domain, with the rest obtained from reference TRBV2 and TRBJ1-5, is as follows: EPEVTQTPSHQVTQMGQEVILRCVPISNHLYFYWYRQILGQKVEFLVSFYNNEISEKSEIFDDQFSVERPDGSNFTLKIRSTKLEDSAMYFCASLGGGRPPNQPQHFGDGTRLSIL.

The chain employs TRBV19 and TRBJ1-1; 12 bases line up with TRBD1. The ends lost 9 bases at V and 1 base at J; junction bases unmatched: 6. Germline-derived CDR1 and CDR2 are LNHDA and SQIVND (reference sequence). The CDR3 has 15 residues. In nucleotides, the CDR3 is TGTGCCAGCCGGGACAGGGGGCCGGGGAACACTGAAGCTTTCTTT. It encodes CASRDRGPGNTEAFF.

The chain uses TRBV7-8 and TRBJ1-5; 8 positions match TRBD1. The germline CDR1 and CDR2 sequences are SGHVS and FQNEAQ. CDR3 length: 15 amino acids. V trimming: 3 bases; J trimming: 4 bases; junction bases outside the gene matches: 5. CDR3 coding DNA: TGTGCCAGCAGCTTGCAGGGGGCGGGGAATCAGCCCCAGCATTTT. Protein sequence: CASSLQGAGNQPQHF.

The CDR3 spells CASVLREGNTEAFF. CDR3 DNA sequence: TGTGCCAGTGTTCTTAGGGAGGGTAACACTGAAGCTTTCTTT. This rearrangement joins TRBV19 to TRBJ1-1; D gene unclear. Trimming shortened V by 8 bases and J by 2 bases, and 15 bases separated the two germline ends. Germline V gene lookup returns CDR1 LNHDA and CDR2 SQIVND (reference sequence). The CDR3 is 14 residues long.

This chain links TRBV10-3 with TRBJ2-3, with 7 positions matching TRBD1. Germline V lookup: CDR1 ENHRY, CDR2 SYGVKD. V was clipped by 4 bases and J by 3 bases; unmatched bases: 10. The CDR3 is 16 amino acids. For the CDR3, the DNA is TGTGCCATCAGTGTTGGGGTACTGACAGGGACAGATACGCAGTATTTT. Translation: CAISVGVLTGTDTQYF.

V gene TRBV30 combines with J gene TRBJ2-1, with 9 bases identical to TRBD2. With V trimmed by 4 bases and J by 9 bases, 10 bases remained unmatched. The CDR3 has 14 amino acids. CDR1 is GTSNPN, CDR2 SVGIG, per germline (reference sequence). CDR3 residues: CAWNPGLANSEQFF. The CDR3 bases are TGTGCCTGGAACCCGGGACTAGCTAACAGTGAGCAGTTCTTC.

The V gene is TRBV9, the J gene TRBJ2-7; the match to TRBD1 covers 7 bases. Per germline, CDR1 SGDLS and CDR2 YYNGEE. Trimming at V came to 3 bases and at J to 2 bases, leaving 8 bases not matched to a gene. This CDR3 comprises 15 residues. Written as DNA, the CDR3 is TGTGCCAGCAGCGACCCGGACAGGCGACCCTACGAGCAGTACTTC. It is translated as CASSDPDRRPYEQYF.

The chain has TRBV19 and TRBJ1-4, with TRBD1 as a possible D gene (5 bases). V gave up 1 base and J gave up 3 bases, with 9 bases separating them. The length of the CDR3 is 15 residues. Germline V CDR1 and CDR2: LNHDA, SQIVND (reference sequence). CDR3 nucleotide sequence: TGTGCCAGTAGTATAGCAGGGAGGTCTAATGAAAAACTGTTTTTT. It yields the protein CASSIAGRSNEKLFF.

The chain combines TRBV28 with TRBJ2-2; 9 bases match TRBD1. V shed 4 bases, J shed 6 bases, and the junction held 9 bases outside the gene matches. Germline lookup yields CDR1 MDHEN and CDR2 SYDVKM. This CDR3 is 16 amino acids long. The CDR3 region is CASSSGTGILSGELFF. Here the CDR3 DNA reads TGTGCCAGCAGTTCCGGGACAGGGATCCTATCCGGGGAGCTGTTTTTT.